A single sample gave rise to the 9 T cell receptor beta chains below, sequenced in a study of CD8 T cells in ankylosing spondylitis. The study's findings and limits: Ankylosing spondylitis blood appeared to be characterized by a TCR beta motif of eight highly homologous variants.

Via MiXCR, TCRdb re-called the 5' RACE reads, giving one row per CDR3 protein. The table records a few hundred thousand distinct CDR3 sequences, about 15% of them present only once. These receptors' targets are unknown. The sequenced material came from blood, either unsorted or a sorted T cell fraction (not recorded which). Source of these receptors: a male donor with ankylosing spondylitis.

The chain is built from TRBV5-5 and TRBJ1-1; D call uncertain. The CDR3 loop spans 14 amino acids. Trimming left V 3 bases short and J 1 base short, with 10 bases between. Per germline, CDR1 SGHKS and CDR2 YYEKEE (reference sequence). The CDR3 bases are TGTGCCAGCAGCTCGAGGGCCCAGAACACTGAAGCTTTCTTT. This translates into CASSSRAQNTEAFF.

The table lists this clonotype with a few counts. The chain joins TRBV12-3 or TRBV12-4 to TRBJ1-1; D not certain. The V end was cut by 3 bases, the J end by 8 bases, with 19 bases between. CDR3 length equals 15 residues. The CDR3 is CASSFNVQTSGEAFF. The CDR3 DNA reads TGTGCCAGCAGTTTTAATGTCCAAACCTCGGGAGAAGCTTTCTTT.

CDR3 residues: CASTQLTGASNEQYF. As DNA, the CDR3 is TGCGCCAGCACGCAACTGACAGGGGCCAGCAACGAGCAGTACTTC. The chain employs TRBV5-1 and TRBJ2-7, with 8 bases lining up with TRBD1. CDR1 SGHRS and CDR2 YFSETQ come from the germline V gene. Trimming took 6 bases from V and 5 from J; bases not matched to a gene: 13. This CDR3 region has 15 residues.

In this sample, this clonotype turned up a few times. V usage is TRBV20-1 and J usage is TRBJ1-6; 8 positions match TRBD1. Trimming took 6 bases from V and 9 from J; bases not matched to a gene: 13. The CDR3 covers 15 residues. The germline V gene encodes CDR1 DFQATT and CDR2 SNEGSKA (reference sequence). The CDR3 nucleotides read TGCAGTGCGAGACAAGGACAGGGCCTGAGTTCACCCCTCCACTTT. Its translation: CSARQGQGLSSPLHF.

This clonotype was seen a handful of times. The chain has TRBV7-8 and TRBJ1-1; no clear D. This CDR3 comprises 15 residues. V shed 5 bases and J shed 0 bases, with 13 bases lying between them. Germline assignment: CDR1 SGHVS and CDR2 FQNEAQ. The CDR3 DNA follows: TGTGCCAGCAGCGAGCTTTGGCGAGTGAACACTGAAGCTTTCTTT. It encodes CASSELWRVNTEAFF.

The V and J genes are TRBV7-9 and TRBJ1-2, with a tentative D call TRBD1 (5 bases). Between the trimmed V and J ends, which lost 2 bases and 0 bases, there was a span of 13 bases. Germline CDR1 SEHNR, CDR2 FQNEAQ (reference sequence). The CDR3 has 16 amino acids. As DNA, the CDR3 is TGTGCCAGCAGCTTAAACTCAGGGAAAGCTAACTATGGCTACACCTTC. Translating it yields CASSLNSGKANYGYTF. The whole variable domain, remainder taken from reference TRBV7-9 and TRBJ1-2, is DTGVSQNPRHKITKRGQNVTFRCDPISEHNRLYWYRQTLGQGPEFLTYFQNEAQLEKSRLLSDRFSAERPKGSFSTLEIQRTEQGDSAMYLCASSLNSGKANYGYTFGSGTRLTVV.

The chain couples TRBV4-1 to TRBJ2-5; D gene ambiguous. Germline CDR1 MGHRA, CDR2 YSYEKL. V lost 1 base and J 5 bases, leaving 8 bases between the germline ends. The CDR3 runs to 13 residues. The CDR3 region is CASSQVLSETQYF. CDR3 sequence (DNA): TGCGCCAGCAGCCAAGTGCTGTCGGAGACCCAGTACTTC.

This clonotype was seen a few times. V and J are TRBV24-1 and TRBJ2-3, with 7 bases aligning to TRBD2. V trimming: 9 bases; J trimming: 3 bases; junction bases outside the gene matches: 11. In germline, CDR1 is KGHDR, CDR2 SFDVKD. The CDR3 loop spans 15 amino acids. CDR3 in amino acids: CATEPSGMSTDTQYF. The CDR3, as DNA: TGTGCCACCGAACCGAGCGGGATGTCGACAGATACGCAGTATTTT.

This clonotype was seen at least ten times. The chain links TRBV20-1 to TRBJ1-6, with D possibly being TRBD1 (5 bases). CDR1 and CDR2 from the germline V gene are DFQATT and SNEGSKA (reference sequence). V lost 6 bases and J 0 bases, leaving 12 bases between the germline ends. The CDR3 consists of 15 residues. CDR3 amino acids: CSARDGSSYNSPLHF. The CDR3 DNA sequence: TGCAGTGCCCGGGACGGAAGCTCCTATAATTCACCCCTCCACTTT.